This passage covers 30 T cell receptor beta chains from one sample sequenced in a study of cytomegalovirus exposure and HLA in healthy donors. The PCR made use of 60 Vbeta and 13 Jbeta primers. The method was immunoSEQ multiplex PCR; TCRdb's version includes in-frame clones alone and lacks a portion of them. The sample totals about 130,000 clones. The specimen was PBMCs. These receptors originate from a woman in her thirties or forties in good health and CMV-seropositive.

The CDR3, as DNA: TGTGCCAGCAGTGGGTGGCAGGGGGGCTACGAGCAGTACTTC. Protein product: CASSGWQGGYEQYF. The rearrangement uses TRBV28 and TRBJ2-5; D possibly corresponds to TRBD1 (7 bases). The J call is uncertain, as TRBJ2-7 better fits the DNA end. Germline CDR1 reads MDHEN; CDR2 reads SYDVKM. The CDR3 has 14 residues.

V usage is TRBV5-1 and J usage is TRBJ2-4; 10 nucleotides align to TRBD2. The germline V gene encodes CDR1 SGHRS and CDR2 YFSETQ. This CDR3 is built from 16 residues. With 2 bases clipped from V and 7 bases from J, the junction kept 9 bases outside the gene matches. CDR3 sequence reads: CASSFTQAGGPNIQYF. Here the CDR3 DNA reads TGCGCCAGCAGCTTCACTCAAGCGGGAGGGCCGAACATTCAGTACTTC.

V gene TRBV6-6 combines with J gene TRBJ2-7; the D is unclear. The CDR3 runs to 11 residues. V lost 4 bases to trimming and J lost 5 bases, with 6 bases between them. Germline CDR1 reads MNHNY; CDR2 reads SVGAGI (reference sequence). The CDR3 loop is CASSFIDEQYF. CDR3 DNA: TGTGCCAGCAGTTTTATTGACGAGCAGTACTTC.

The rearrangement links TRBV5-8 to TRBJ2-7, with D perhaps TRBD2 (5 bases). This CDR3 has 14 residues. Germline-derived CDR1 and CDR2 are SGHTS and YDEGEE. The V end was cut by 4 bases, the J end by 2 bases, with 13 bases between. The CDR3 DNA sequence: TGTGCCAGCAGCCTTCAACGGGGTCCCTACGAGCAGTACTTC. It specifies CASSLQRGPYEQYF. Drawing the rest from reference TRBV5-8 and TRBJ2-7, the complete variable domain is EAGVTQSPTHLIKTRGQQATLRCSPISGHTSVYWYQQALGLGLQFLLWYDEGEERNRGNFPPRFSGRQFPNYSSELNVNALELEDSALYLCASSLQRGPYEQYFGPGTRLTVT.

V gene TRBV7-2 combines with J gene TRBJ2-7, with D possibly being TRBD2 (6 bases). V was clipped by 4 bases and J by 0 bases, with 16 bases between them. This CDR3 region has 16 residues. From germline, CDR1 is SGHTA and CDR2 FQGNSA. The DNA for the CDR3 is TGTGCCAGCAGCTCTCCCCGGGGGACCTACTCCTACGAGCAGTACTTC. Translating it yields CASSSPRGTYSYEQYF.

The V call is TRBV7-8, the J call TRBJ1-1; D remains unclear. Germline assignment: CDR1 SGHVS and CDR2 FQNEAQ. V lost 2 bases to trimming and J lost 11 bases, with 18 bases between them. The CDR3 sequence is 14 residues long. CDR3 protein: CASSLNRVQITAFF. The CDR3 region has the DNA TGTGCCAGCAGCTTAAACCGGGTTCAGATTACGGCTTTCTTT. Full variable domain (remainder filled in from reference TRBV7-8 and TRBJ1-1): GAGVSQSPRYKVAKRGQDVALRCDPISGHVSLFWYQQALGQGPEFLTYFQNEAQLDKSGLPSDRFFAERPEGSVSTLKIQRTQQEDSAVYLCASSLNRVQITAFFGQGTRLTVV.

The chain joins TRBV4-1 to TRBJ2-3; tentatively, D is TRBD2 (6 bases). Germline assignment: CDR1 MGHRA and CDR2 YSYEKL. V lost 4 bases and J lost 1, with 30 bases in between. This CDR3 has 21 residues. The CDR3 DNA is TGCGCCAGCAGCCTCTTTCGGGAAGGGACGGCGGGACGTGGGGGCACAGATACGCAGTATTTT. Translating it yields CASSLFREGTAGRGGTDTQYF.

The chain carries TRBV5-1 and TRBJ2-7, with a weak D call TRBD2 (6 bases). The CDR3 is 13 residues long. Germline assignment: CDR1 SGHRS and CDR2 YFSETQ. V was trimmed by 1 base and J by 4 bases, leaving 9 bases between them. CDR3 sequence (DNA): TGCGCCAGCAGCTTGACGGGAGATTACGAGCAGTACTTC. Protein sequence: CASSLTGDYEQYF. The full variable domain, completed using reference TRBV5-1 and TRBJ2-7, is KAGVTQTPRYLIKTRGQQVTLSCSPISGHRSVSWYQQTPGQGLQFLFEYFSETQRNKGNFPGRFSGRQFSNSRSEMNVSTLELGDSALYLCASSLTGDYEQYFGPGTRLTVT.

The gene calls are TRBV9 and TRBJ1-1; D gene ambiguous. The CDR3 sequence is 14 residues long. Germline lookup yields CDR1 SGDLS and CDR2 YYNGEE. Trimming took off 7 bases at V and 0 bases at J, with 13 bases between the two ends. CDR3 sequence: CASLKSPMNTEAFF. Here the CDR3 DNA reads TGTGCCAGCTTAAAGAGTCCAATGAACACTGAAGCTTTCTTT.

The chain has TRBV28 and TRBJ1-3; 7 bases agree with TRBD1. J lost 0 bases, V lost 8 bases, and 10 bases had no gene match. Germline CDR1 MDHEN, CDR2 SYDVKM. The length of the CDR3 is 16 residues. For the CDR3, the DNA is TGTGCCAGCTTTAAGGCCGGGACAGTCTCTGGAAACACCATATATTTT. This sequence encodes CASFKAGTVSGNTIYF.

The chain is built from TRBV5-4 and TRBJ2-7; the D gene is possibly TRBD2 (5 bases). Trimming removed 2 bases from V and 2 bases from J, with 11 bases in between. The germline V gene has CDR1 SGHNT and CDR2 YYREEE (reference sequence). CDR3 size: 14 residues. The CDR3 bases are TGTGCCAGCAGCTTAAAAGCGGAACCCTACGAGCAGTACTTC. As protein: CASSLKAEPYEQYF. The full variable domain, its missing parts supplied by reference TRBV5-4 and TRBJ2-7, is ETGVTQSPTHLIKTRGQQVTLRCSSQSGHNTVSWYQQALGQGPQFIFQYYREEENGRGNFPPRFSGLQFPNYSSELNVNALELDDSALYLCASSLKAEPYEQYFGPGTRLTVT.

The rearrangement joins TRBV21-1 to TRBJ2-7; TRBD1, the table's D call, was not compared with the DNA. TRBV21-1 is classified as a pseudogene. The CDR3 is 16 amino acids. The CDR3 loop reads CASSKGPDPSYDEQYF. The DNA for the CDR3 is TGTGCCAGCAGCAAGGGCCCCGACCCCTCCTATGACGAGCAGTACTTC.

V is TRBV19 and J is TRBJ1-1, with unresolved D. CDR1 is LNHDA, CDR2 SQIVND, per germline (reference sequence). The CDR3 totals 12 residues. V dropped 5 bases and J dropped 8 bases, with 12 bases sitting between them. CDR3 sequence (DNA): TGTGCCAGTAGTCAGCAGTGGAGAGAAGCTTTCTTT. This gives the protein CASSQQWREAFF.

This chain joins TRBV5-4 and TRBJ2-1; D perhaps matches TRBD2 (6 bases). V lost 4 bases to trimming and J lost 10 bases, with 18 bases between them. The CDR3 is 14 residues long. Germline V gives CDR1 SGHNT, CDR2 YYREEE (reference sequence). The CDR3 DNA follows: TGTGCCAGCAGCCCCCGGGACCGCAGCGGGGAGCAGTTCTTC. This encodes CASSPRDRSGEQFF.

This chain links TRBV28 with TRBJ2-7, with D possibly TRBD2 on 6 matching bases. CDR3 length: 14 residues. Germline V gene sequence: CDR1 MDHEN, CDR2 SYDVKM. Trimming shortened V by 8 bases and J by 7 bases, and 21 bases separated the two germline ends. The CDR3 nucleotides are TGTGCCAGCCTTAGCGTCGGGAGCCCTGGGGAGCAGTACTTC. Translation: CASLSVGSPGEQYF.

This chain connects TRBV25-1 to TRBJ2-2; D unclear. CDR3 size: 15 residues. The V end lost 2 bases, the J end lost 3 bases, and 10 bases lay between the germline ends. The germline V gene has CDR1 MGHDK and CDR2 SYGVNS. This CDR3 is CASSERRSDTGELFF. The CDR3 region has the DNA TGTGCCAGCAGTGAACGTCGGTCGGACACCGGGGAGCTGTTTTTT. The entire variable domain, with the rest obtained from reference TRBV25-1 and TRBJ2-2, is as follows: EADIYQTPRYLVIGTGKKITLECSQTMGHDKMYWYQQDPGMELHLIHYSYGVNSTEKGDLSSESTVSRIRTEHFPLTLESARPSHTSQYLCASSERRSDTGELFFGEGSRLTVL.

The CDR3 region has the DNA TGTGCCTGGATTCGTGGCGGGCCAACCGTTTATGGCTACACCTTC. The encoded protein is CAWIRGGPTVYGYTF. The chain uses TRBV30 and TRBJ1-2; D gene unclear. The CDR3 length is 15 residues. Germline lookup yields CDR1 GTSNPN and CDR2 SVGIG (reference sequence). The V end lost 4 bases, the J end lost 5 bases, and 20 bases lay between the germline ends.

The chain carries TRBV7-3 and TRBJ2-5; 7 bases map to TRBD1. V was pared by 5 bases and J by 1 base, with 7 bases of the junction left unmatched. This CDR3 has 15 amino acids. The V gene's germline CDR1 is SGHTA and CDR2 FQGTGA. CDR3 sequence reads: CASSQNRGPQETQYF. CDR3 nucleotide sequence: TGTGCCAGCAGCCAGAACAGGGGACCCCAAGAGACCCAGTACTTC.

The J gene is TRBJ2-7, the V gene TRBV4-1; TRBD2 might be the D (5 bases). The germline CDR1 and CDR2 sequences are MGHRA and YSYEKL. Trimming took 1 base from V and 0 from J, leaving 13 bases between them. The CDR3 extends over 16 amino acids. The CDR3 spells CASSQGVGVPSYEQYF. Written as DNA, the CDR3 is TGCGCCAGCAGCCAAGGAGTCGGGGTCCCCTCCTACGAGCAGTACTTC.

The gene calls are TRBV7-3 and TRBJ2-3, with TRBD2 identical over 12 bases. The CDR3 totals 18 residues. Looked up from germline, CDR1 is SGHTA and CDR2 is FQGTGA. Trimming took 6 bases from V and 2 from J; bases not matched to a gene: 12. The CDR3, as DNA: TGTGCCAGCAGGCCGTCTAGCGGGAGGGCCCTCCCCACAGATACGCAGTATTTT. It specifies CASRPSSGRALPTDTQYF. The complete variable domain, with remaining parts taken from reference TRBV7-3 and TRBJ2-3, reads GAGVSQTPSNKVTEKGKYVELRCDPISGHTALYWYRQSLGQGPEFLIYFQGTGAADDSGLPNDRFFAVRPEGSVSTLKIQRTERGDSAVYLCASRPSSGRALPTDTQYFGPGTRLTVL.

The rearrangement links TRBV11-3 to TRBJ2-1, with D possibly being TRBD2 (5 bases). The CDR3 loop spans 14 amino acids. Germline values: CDR1 SGHNT, CDR2 YENEEA. With 1 base removed from V and 7 bases from J, the gap between germline ends came to 11 bases. CDR3 DNA sequence: TGTGCCAGCAGCTTAGTCGAGGGTGGTAATGAGCAGTTCTTC. Residues: CASSLVEGGNEQFF.

This chain connects TRBV6-1 to TRBJ2-2, with D possibly matching TRBD1 (6 bases). Trimming took off 0 bases at V and 6 bases at J, with 11 bases between the two ends. This CDR3 contains 15 residues. The germline V gene encodes CDR1 MNHNS and CDR2 SASEGT. The CDR3 nucleotides read TGTGCCAGCAGTGAAGCGTCGACAGGCCCCGGGGAGCTGTTTTTT. Translating it yields CASSEASTGPGELFF.

J is TRBJ2-7 and V is TRBV9, with 14 bases lining up with TRBD2. The J segment lost 7 bases and the V segment lost 3 bases, leaving 9 bases of the junction unmatched. This CDR3 comprises 16 residues. Germline CDR1 is SGDLS and CDR2 is YYNGEE. CDR3 DNA: TGTGCCAGCAGCGCTCCGGGACTAGCGGGAGTGGGAGAGCAGTACTTC. It is translated as CASSAPGLAGVGEQYF.

The chain couples TRBV18 to TRBJ1-1, with 7 bases that match TRBD1. V shed 1 base, J shed 1 base, and the junction held 0 bases outside the gene matches. CDR3 length: 14 residues. The germline V gene has CDR1 KGHSH and CDR2 LQKENI. This CDR3 reads CASSPRDRNTEAFF. CDR3 DNA: TGTGCCAGCTCACCACGGGACAGGAACACTGAAGCTTTCTTT.

The rearrangement joins TRBV28 to TRBJ1-1, with 9 bases identical to TRBD1. Per the germline V gene, CDR1 is MDHEN and CDR2 is SYDVKM. V lost 4 bases to trimming and J lost 5 bases; unmatched junction nucleotides: 11. The CDR3 has 16 residues. CDR3 protein: CASSSRSGQGRTEAFF. CDR3 DNA: TGTGCCAGCAGTTCACGATCGGGACAGGGAAGAACTGAAGCTTTCTTT.

This chain connects TRBV4-1 to TRBJ2-3; D is perhaps TRBD1 (5 bases). This CDR3 comprises 15 residues. Germline V lookup: CDR1 MGHRA, CDR2 YSYEKL. Deletions cut 0 bases from V and 1 base from J, with 8 bases between. This CDR3 is CASSQEDTGTDTQYF. CDR3 DNA sequence: TGCGCCAGCAGCCAAGAGGACACAGGCACAGATACGCAGTATTTT.

The chain carries TRBV5-1 and TRBJ2-1, with 7 bases matching TRBD2. The germline V gene encodes CDR1 SGHRS and CDR2 YFSETQ. After removal of 0 bases from V and 2 bases from J, the junction contained 8 bases not matched to a gene. CDR3 length: 17 amino acids. The CDR3 reads CASSLGLAPFTYNEQFF. The DNA of the CDR3 is TGCGCCAGCAGCTTGGGACTAGCCCCCTTCACCTACAATGAGCAGTTCTTC.

The chain is built from TRBV5-4 and TRBJ2-7; TRBD1 aligns across 7 bases. The CDR3 has 14 amino acids. The germline V gene encodes CDR1 SGHNT and CDR2 YYREEE (reference sequence). Trimming took 2 bases from V and 8 from J; bases not matched to a gene: 10. The DNA for the CDR3 is TGTGCCAGCAGCTTTACAGGGGAAGGGGTAAAGCAGTACTTC. As protein: CASSFTGEGVKQYF. Combining the CDR3 with reference TRBV5-4 and TRBJ2-7 gives the whole variable domain ETGVTQSPTHLIKTRGQQVTLRCSSQSGHNTVSWYQQALGQGPQFIFQYYREEENGRGNFPPRFSGLQFPNYSSELNVNALELDDSALYLCASSFTGEGVKQYFGPGTRLTVT.

The J gene is TRBJ1-2, the V gene TRBV11-2, with 12 bases identical to TRBD1. Trimming cost V 4 bases and J 3 bases; bases outside gene matches: 9. CDR1 is SGHAT and CDR2 is FQNNGV in the germline V gene. The CDR3 is 17 amino acids. The CDR3 region has the DNA TGTGCCAGCAGCTCAAGGGACAGGGGGCGTATCGACTATGGCTACACCTTC. Translating gives CASSSRDRGRIDYGYTF.

This chain connects TRBV27 to TRBJ1-1, with TRBD1 matching 10 bases. The CDR3 is 15 residues long. V shed 0 bases, J shed 5 bases, and the junction held 3 bases outside the gene matches. The germline V gene has CDR1 MNHEY and CDR2 SMNVEV (reference sequence). CDR3 sequence (DNA): TGTGCCAGCAGTTTATCCGGACAGGGGGGGACTGAAGCTTTCTTT. This codes for CASSLSGQGGTEAFF.